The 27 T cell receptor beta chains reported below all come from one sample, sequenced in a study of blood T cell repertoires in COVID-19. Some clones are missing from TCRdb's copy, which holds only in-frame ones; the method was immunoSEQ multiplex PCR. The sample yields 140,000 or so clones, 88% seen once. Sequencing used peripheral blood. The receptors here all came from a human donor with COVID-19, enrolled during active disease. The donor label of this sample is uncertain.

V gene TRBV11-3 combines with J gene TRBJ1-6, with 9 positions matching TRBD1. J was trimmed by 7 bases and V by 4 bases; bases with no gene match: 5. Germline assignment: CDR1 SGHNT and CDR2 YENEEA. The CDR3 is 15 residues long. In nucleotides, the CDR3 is TGTGCCAGCAGCTACGAGGGACAGGGAAATTCACCCCTCCACTTT. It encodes CASSYEGQGNSPLHF.

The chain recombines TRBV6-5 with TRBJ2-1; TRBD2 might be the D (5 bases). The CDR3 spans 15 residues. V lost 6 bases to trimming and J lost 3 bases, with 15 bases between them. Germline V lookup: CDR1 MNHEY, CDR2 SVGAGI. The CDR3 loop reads CASRLGFGGYNEQFF. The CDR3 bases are TGTGCCAGCAGATTAGGGTTTGGAGGCTACAATGAGCAGTTCTTC.

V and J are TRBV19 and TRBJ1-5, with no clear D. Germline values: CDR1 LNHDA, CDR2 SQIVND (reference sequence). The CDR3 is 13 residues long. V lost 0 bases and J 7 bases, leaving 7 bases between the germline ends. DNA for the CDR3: TGTGCCAGTAGTATAGACGGGATCCAGCCCCAGCATTTT. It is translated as CASSIDGIQPQHF.

CDR3 nucleotides: TGTGCCAGCAGCCAAGCGGCGGTAGCGGGAGGATACGAGCAGTACTTC. Protein product: CASSQAAVAGGYEQYF. The chain carries TRBV4-2 and TRBJ2-7; TRBD2 agrees at 10 bases. The CDR3 contains 16 residues. Germline loops: CDR1 LGHNA, CDR2 YNFKEQ. V gave up 1 base and J gave up 4 bases; unmatched junction bases: 7.

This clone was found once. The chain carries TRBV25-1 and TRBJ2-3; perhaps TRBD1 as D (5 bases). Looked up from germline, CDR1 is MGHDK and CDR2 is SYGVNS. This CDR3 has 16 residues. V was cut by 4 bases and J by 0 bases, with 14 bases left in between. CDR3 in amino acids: CASSARQKTSTDTQYF. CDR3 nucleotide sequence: TGTGCCAGCAGTGCCAGACAGAAAACTAGCACAGATACGCAGTATTTT.

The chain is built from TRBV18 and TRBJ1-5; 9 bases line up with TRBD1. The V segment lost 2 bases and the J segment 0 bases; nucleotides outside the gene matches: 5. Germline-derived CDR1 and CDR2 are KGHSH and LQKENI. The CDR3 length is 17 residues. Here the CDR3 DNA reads TGTGCCAGCTCACCAGAGGACAGGGGCCCTAGCAATCAGCCCCAGCATTTT. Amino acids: CASSPEDRGPSNQPQHF.

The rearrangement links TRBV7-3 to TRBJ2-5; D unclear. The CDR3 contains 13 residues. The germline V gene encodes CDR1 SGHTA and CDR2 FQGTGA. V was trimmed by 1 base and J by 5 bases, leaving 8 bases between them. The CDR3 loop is CASSLSHGETQYF. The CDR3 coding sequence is TGTGCCAGCAGCTTAAGCCACGGGGAGACCCAGTACTTC.

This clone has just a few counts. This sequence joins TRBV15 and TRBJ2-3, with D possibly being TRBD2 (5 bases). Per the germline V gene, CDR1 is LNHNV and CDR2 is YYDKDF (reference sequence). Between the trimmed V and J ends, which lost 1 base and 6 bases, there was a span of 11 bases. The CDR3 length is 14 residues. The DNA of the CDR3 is TGTGCCACCAGCAGAGGGCGGGCCGTGGATACGCAGTATTTT. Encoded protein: CATSRGRAVDTQYF.

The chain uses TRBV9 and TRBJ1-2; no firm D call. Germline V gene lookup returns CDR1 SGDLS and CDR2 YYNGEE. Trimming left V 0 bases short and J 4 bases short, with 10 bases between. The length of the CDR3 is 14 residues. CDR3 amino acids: CASSVAGIPYGYTF. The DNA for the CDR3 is TGTGCCAGCAGCGTAGCCGGGATACCCTATGGCTACACCTTC.

The CDR3: CAIQLEFFSYGYTF. CDR3 nucleotides: TGTGCCATCCAACTAGAGTTTTTCTCCTATGGCTACACCTTC. This chain links TRBV2 with TRBJ1-2, with unresolved D. Trimming cost V 10 bases and J 4 bases, with 19 bases left between them. This CDR3 contains 14 residues. Looked up from germline, CDR1 is SNHLY and CDR2 is FYNNEI.

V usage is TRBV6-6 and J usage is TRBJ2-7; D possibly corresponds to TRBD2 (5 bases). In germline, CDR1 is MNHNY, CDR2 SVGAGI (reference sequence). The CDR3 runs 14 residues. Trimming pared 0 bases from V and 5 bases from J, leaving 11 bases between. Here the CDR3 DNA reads TGTGCCAGCAGTTACTCGACACTAGTAAACGAGCAGTACTTC. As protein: CASSYSTLVNEQYF.

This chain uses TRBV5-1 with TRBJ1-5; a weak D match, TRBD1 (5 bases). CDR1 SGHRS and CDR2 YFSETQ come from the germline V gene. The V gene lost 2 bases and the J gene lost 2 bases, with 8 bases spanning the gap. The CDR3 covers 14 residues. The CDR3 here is CASSLGEGNQPQHF. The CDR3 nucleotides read TGCGCCAGCAGCTTAGGGGAGGGCAATCAGCCCCAGCATTTT.

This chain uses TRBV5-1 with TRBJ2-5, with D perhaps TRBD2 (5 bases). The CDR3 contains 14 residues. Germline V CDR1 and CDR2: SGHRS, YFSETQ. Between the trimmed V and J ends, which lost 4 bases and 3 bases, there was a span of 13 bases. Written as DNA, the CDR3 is TGCGCCAGCAGCACGAGGACTGCCGAAGAGACCCAGTACTTC. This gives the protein CASSTRTAEETQYF.

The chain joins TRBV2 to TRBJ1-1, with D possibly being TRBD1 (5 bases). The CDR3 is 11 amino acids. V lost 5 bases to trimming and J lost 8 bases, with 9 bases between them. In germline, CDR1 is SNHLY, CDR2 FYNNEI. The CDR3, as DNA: TGTGCCAGCAGTAGGGGTAGGGAAGCTTTCTTT. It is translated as CASSRGREAFF. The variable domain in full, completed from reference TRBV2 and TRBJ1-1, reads EPEVTQTPSHQVTQMGQEVILRCVPISNHLYFYWYRQILGQKVEFLVSFYNNEISEKSEIFDDQFSVERPDGSNFTLKIRSTKLEDSAMYFCASSRGREAFFGQGTRLTVV.

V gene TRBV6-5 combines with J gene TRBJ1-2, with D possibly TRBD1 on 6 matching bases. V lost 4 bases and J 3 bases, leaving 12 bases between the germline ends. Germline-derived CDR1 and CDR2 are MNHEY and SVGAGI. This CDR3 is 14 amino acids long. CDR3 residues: CASSSTGSDYGYTF. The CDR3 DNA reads TGTGCCAGCAGTTCCACAGGGAGCGACTATGGCTACACCTTC.

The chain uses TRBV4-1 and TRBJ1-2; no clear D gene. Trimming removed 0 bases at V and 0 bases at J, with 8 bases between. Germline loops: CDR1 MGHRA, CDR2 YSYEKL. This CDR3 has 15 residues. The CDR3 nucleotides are TGCGCCAGCAGCCAAGAAGCCTGGTCTAACTATGGCTACACCTTC. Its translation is CASSQEAWSNYGYTF.

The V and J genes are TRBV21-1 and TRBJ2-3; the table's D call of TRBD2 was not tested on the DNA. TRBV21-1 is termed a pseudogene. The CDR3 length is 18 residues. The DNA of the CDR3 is TGTGCCAGCAGCACCTATTTGGGGGGTCCGGGGCACACAGATACGCAGTATTTT. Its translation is CASSTYLGGPGHTDTQYF.

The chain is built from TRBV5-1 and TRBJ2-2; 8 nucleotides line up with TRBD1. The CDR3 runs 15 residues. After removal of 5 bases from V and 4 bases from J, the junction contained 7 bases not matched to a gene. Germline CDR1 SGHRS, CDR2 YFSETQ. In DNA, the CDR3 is TGCGCCAGCAGTGAGGGACAGGTTGTCACCGGGGAGCTGTTTTTT. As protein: CASSEGQVVTGELFF.

CDR3 loop: CASSKRQGSGELFF. The DNA for the CDR3 is TGCGCCAGCAGCAAACGACAGGGCTCCGGGGAGCTGTTTTTT. The chain joins TRBV4-1 to TRBJ2-2; TRBD1 matches at 7 bases. Unmatched junction bases numbered 6, after V lost 5 bases and J lost 6 bases. Germline V lookup: CDR1 MGHRA, CDR2 YSYEKL. This CDR3 is built from 14 residues.

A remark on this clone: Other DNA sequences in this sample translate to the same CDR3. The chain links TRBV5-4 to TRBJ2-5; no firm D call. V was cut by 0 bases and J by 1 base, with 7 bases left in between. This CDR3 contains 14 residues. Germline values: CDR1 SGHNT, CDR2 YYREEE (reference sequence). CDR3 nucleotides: TGTGCCAGCAGCTTGGCGGGTTCCCAAGAGACCCAGTACTTC. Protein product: CASSLAGSQETQYF.

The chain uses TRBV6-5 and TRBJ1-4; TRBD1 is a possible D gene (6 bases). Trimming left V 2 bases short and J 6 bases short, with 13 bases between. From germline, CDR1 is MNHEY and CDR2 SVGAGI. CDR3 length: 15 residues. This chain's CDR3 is CASSYDPGAYEKLFF. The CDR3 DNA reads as TGTGCCAGCAGTTACGACCCAGGGGCTTATGAAAAACTGTTTTTT.

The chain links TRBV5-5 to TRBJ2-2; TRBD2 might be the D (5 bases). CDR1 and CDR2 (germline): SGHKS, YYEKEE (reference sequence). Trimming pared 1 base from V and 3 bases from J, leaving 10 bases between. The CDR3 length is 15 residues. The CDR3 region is CASSLQRADTGELFF. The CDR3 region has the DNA TGTGCCAGCAGCTTGCAGAGGGCCGACACCGGGGAGCTGTTTTTT.

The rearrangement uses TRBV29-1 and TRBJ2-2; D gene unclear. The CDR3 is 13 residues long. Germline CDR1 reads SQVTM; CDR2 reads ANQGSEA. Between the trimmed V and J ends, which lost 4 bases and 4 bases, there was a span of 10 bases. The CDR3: CSVVAVSTGELFF. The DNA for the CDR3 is TGCAGCGTTGTTGCGGTGTCCACCGGGGAGCTGTTTTTT.

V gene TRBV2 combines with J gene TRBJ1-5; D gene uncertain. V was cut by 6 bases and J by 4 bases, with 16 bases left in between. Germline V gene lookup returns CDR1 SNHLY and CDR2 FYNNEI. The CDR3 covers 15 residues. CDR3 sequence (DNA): TGTGCCAGCAGGCGGGGAACGGTCCGAAATCAGCCCCAGCATTTT. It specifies CASRRGTVRNQPQHF.

Here the CDR3 reads CASSLYAGALYGYTF. The DNA of the CDR3 is TGTGCCAGCAGCTTGTATGCGGGGGCCCTCTATGGCTACACCTTC. The V gene is TRBV5-6, the J gene TRBJ1-2, with D possibly TRBD1 on 6 matching bases. There are 15 residues in the CDR3. Germline V gene lookup returns CDR1 SGHDT and CDR2 YYEEEE. V was trimmed by 1 base and J by 4 bases, leaving 14 bases between them.

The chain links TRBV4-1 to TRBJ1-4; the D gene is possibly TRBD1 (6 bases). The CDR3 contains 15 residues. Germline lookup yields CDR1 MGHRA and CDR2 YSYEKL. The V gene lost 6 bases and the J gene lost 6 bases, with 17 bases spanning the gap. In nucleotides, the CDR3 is TGCGCCAGCAGGAGTTTAGGACAGCCTCATGAAAAACTGTTTTTT. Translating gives CASRSLGQPHEKLFF.

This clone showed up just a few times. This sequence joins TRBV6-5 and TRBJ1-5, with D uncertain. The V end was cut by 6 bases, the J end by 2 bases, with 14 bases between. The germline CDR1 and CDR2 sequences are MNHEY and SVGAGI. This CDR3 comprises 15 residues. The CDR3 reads CASRRNGDGNQPQHF. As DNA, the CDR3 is TGTGCCAGCAGACGAAACGGTGATGGCAATCAGCCCCAGCATTTT.